What follows are 23 T cell receptor beta chains derived from one specimen sequenced in a study of PD-1 blockade in classical Hodgkin lymphoma. Following autologous stem cell transplantation, relapse occurred in every patient, and exposure to brentuximab vedotin varied. Data came from immunoSEQ multiplex PCR; TCRdb stores just in-frame clones and leaves some out. The sample contains about 63,000 clones, roughly 91% of which appear only once. This specimen consisted of peripheral blood mononuclear cells (PBMCs), obtained before the second cycle of nivolumab. These receptors came from a human donor with classical Hodgkin lymphoma.

The chain couples TRBV7-9 to TRBJ1-5; unclear D gene. The CDR3 sequence is 13 residues long. The V gene lost 5 bases and the J gene lost 4 bases, with 9 bases spanning the gap. Germline values: CDR1 SEHNR, CDR2 FQNEAQ (reference sequence). CDR3 coding DNA: TGTGCCAGCAGCGGGCAGACAAATCAGCCCCAGCATTTT. Translation gives CASSGQTNQPQHF.

V and J are TRBV7-2 and TRBJ1-1, with no clear D. This CDR3 comprises 13 residues. Per the germline V gene, CDR1 is SGHTA and CDR2 is FQGNSA. V dropped 2 bases and J dropped 0 bases, with 4 bases sitting between them. The CDR3 is CASSLTMNTEAFF. The CDR3 bases are TGTGCCAGCAGCTTAACAATGAACACTGAAGCTTTCTTT.

This clone was counted a single time. V usage is TRBV6-5 and J usage is TRBJ1-1; possibly TRBD1 for D (5 bases). V lost 10 bases and J lost 1, with 19 bases in between. The length of the CDR3 is 15 residues. Per germline, CDR1 MNHEY and CDR2 SVGAGI. This CDR3 is CATRTLQGENTEAFF. CDR3 sequence (DNA): TGTGCCACCCGAACCCTCCAGGGAGAGAACACTGAAGCTTTCTTT.

The chain joins TRBV11-2 to TRBJ2-1; TRBD2 might be the D (5 bases). The germline V gene encodes CDR1 SGHAT and CDR2 FQNNGV. The CDR3 loop spans 14 amino acids. CDR3 residues: CASSGIVGYHEQFF. The CDR3 DNA sequence: TGTGCGAGCTCGGGAATAGTAGGTTACCATGAGCAGTTCTTC. The variable domain in full, with the rest retrieved from reference TRBV11-2 and TRBJ2-1, is EAGVAQSPRYKIIEKRQSVAFWCNPISGHATLYWYQQILGQGPKLLIQFQNNGVVDDSQLPKDRFSAERLKGVDSTLKIQPAKLEDSAVYLCASSGIVGYHEQFFGPGTRLTVL.

The V call is TRBV5-1, the J call TRBJ1-2; 12 bases align to TRBD1. V lost 3 bases, J lost 5 bases, and 5 bases stayed unmatched. CDR3 length: 15 amino acids. The V gene's germline CDR1 is SGHRS and CDR2 YFSETQ. The CDR3 region is CASSSPGQGAYGYTF. The CDR3 DNA is TGCGCCAGCAGCTCCCCGGGACAGGGGGCATATGGCTACACCTTC.

The chain employs TRBV30 and TRBJ2-7; 7 bases line up with TRBD2. CDR1 is GTSNPN and CDR2 is SVGIG in the germline V gene (reference sequence). The length of the CDR3 is 14 residues. V lost 3 bases to trimming and J lost 2 bases; unmatched junction nucleotides: 7. The CDR3 loop reads CAWSPGLTTYEQYF. DNA of the CDR3: TGTGCCTGGAGCCCGGGACTAACCACCTACGAGCAGTACTTC.

The V and J genes are TRBV7-9 and TRBJ1-1; the D gene is possibly TRBD1 (5 bases). Trimming pared 3 bases from V and 5 bases from J, leaving 13 bases between. The CDR3 is 14 amino acids. Germline V lookup: CDR1 SEHNR, CDR2 FQNEAQ (reference sequence). The CDR3 region has the DNA TGTGCCAGCAGCTTCGGGCAGGGATGGACTGAAGCTTTCTTT. Encoded protein: CASSFGQGWTEAFF.

The V and J genes are TRBV19 and TRBJ1-5; 11 bases agree with TRBD1. The CDR3 runs 15 residues. J gave up 6 bases and V 5 bases, and 6 bases lay outside the gene matches. CDR1 is LNHDA and CDR2 is SQIVND in the germline V gene (reference sequence). CDR3 sequence reads: CASSLPGQGVQPQHF. The CDR3 DNA reads TGTGCCAGTAGTCTCCCGGGACAGGGGGTTCAGCCCCAGCATTTT.

The CDR3 loop reads CASSNRFSPLHF. The DNA for the CDR3 is TGTGCCAGCAGCAACAGATTTTCACCCCTCCACTTT. The chain joins TRBV7-2 to TRBJ1-6; D unclear. This CDR3 has 12 residues. Germline values: CDR1 SGHTA, CDR2 FQGNSA. V lost 5 bases and J lost 9, with 8 bases in between.

This sequence joins TRBV2 and TRBJ1-6; D may be TRBD1 (6 bases). Germline values: CDR1 SNHLY, CDR2 FYNNEI. V dropped 5 bases and J dropped 6 bases, with 14 bases sitting between them. This CDR3 spans 15 amino acids. CDR3 sequence: CASSPRQGSNSPLHF. DNA of the CDR3: TGTGCCAGCAGTCCCCGGCAGGGGTCTAATTCACCCCTCCACTTT.

This clone was picked up one time. The chain combines TRBV20-1 with TRBJ1-4; D ambiguous. Germline V lookup: CDR1 DFQATT, CDR2 SNEGSKA (reference sequence). V shed 5 bases and J shed 6 bases, with 7 bases lying between them. CDR3 length: 11 amino acids. The CDR3 DNA reads as TGCAGTGCTTGGAGCGATGAAAAACTGTTTTTT. Its translation: CSAWSDEKLFF.

The genes are TRBV6-6 and TRBJ2-5, with unresolved D. The tail of the sequence fits TRBJ2-7 better, so the J call may be wrong. Germline CDR1 is MNHNY and CDR2 is SVGAGI (reference sequence). The CDR3 consists of 14 residues. In DNA, the CDR3 is TGTGCCAGCAGTTACACTGGGGTTCCCTACGAGCAGTACTTC. The encoded protein is CASSYTGVPYEQYF.

The table lists this clone with a few counts. V and J are TRBV7-9 and TRBJ1-6; D might be TRBD1 (6 bases). Germline CDR1 SEHNR, CDR2 FQNEAQ (reference sequence). The germline V and J ends were trimmed by 4 bases and 2 bases, with 15 bases remaining between them. This CDR3 spans 17 amino acids. The DNA of the CDR3 is TGTGCCAGCAGCTCGACGAGGGGGGATGCCTATAATTCACCCCTCCACTTT. Translated: CASSSTRGDAYNSPLHF. Together with reference TRBV7-9 and TRBJ1-6, the CDR3 gives the full variable domain: DTGVSQNPRHKITKRGQNVTFRCDPISEHNRLYWYRQTLGQGPEFLTYFQNEAQLEKSRLLSDRFSAERPKGSFSTLEIQRTEQGDSAMYLCASSSTRGDAYNSPLHFGNGTRLTVT.

The chain carries TRBV13 and TRBJ1-1, with a possible D match to TRBD1 (6 bases). V shed 2 bases and J shed 5 bases, with 15 bases lying between them. The CDR3 length is 15 residues. Germline CDR1 PRHDT, CDR2 FYEKMQ (reference sequence). CDR3 loop: CASSLSEGGRTEAFF. The CDR3, as DNA: TGTGCCAGCAGCTTATCGGAGGGGGGCAGAACTGAAGCTTTCTTT.

The chain recombines TRBV7-7 with TRBJ2-2, with D tentatively TRBD2 (5 bases). V was trimmed by 5 bases and J by 4 bases, leaving 14 bases between them. The germline CDR1 and CDR2 sequences are SSHAT and FNYEAQ (reference sequence). This CDR3 contains 15 residues. The CDR3 sequence is CASSREREFTGELFF. CDR3 in DNA: TGTGCCAGCAGCCGTGAGAGGGAATTCACCGGGGAGCTGTTTTTT.

The CDR3 coding sequence is TGTGCCAGCAGCTTTGGACGGGGGGACCTCCTGGAGCAGTACTTC. Protein: CASSFGRGDLLEQYF. The rearrangement joins TRBV12-1 to TRBJ2-7; the D call in the table, TRBD2, was not verified against the DNA. TRBV12-1 is shown as a pseudogene. The CDR3 runs to 15 residues.

The chain is built from TRBV28 and TRBJ1-5; D uncertain. CDR1 is MDHEN, CDR2 SYDVKM, per germline. The CDR3 consists of 17 residues. V was clipped by 6 bases and J by 1 base, with 19 bases between them. CDR3 loop: CASSYVPDLGSNQPQHF. CDR3 DNA sequence: TGTGCCAGCAGCTACGTGCCAGATCTCGGGAGCAATCAGCCCCAGCATTTT. Full variable domain (remainder filled in from reference TRBV28 and TRBJ1-5): DVKVTQSSRYLVKRTGEKVFLECVQDMDHENMFWYRQDPGLGLRLIYFSYDVKMKEKGDIPEGYSVSREKKERFSLILESASTNQTSMYLCASSYVPDLGSNQPQHFGDGTRLSIL.

The rearrangement uses TRBV19 and TRBJ1-5; 7 bases line up with TRBD1. V lost 3 bases to trimming and J lost 5 bases; unmatched junction nucleotides: 4. The CDR3 runs 14 residues. The germline V gene has CDR1 LNHDA and CDR2 SQIVND (reference sequence). CDR3 sequence reads: CASSISTGYQPQHF. As DNA, the CDR3 is TGTGCCAGTAGTATCTCGACAGGGTATCAGCCCCAGCATTTT.

The V call is TRBV5-1, the J call TRBJ2-5; the D is unclear. V was shortened by 4 bases and J by 1 base, with 14 bases between the two germline ends. In germline, CDR1 is SGHRS, CDR2 YFSETQ. The CDR3 loop spans 15 amino acids. This CDR3 is CASSQRPPPQETQYF. CDR3 nucleotides: TGCGCCAGCAGCCAACGTCCTCCCCCCCAAGAGACCCAGTACTTC.

The rearrangement links TRBV5-1 to TRBJ2-2; D remains unclear. The CDR3 is 14 residues long. Germline CDR1 reads SGHRS; CDR2 reads YFSETQ. With 6 bases removed from V and 5 bases from J, the gap between germline ends came to 14 bases. CDR3 nucleotide sequence: TGCGCCAGCAAAACTGACGGCGCGACCGGGGAGCTGTTTTTT. As protein: CASKTDGATGELFF.

The chain couples TRBV5-1 to TRBJ2-3; 9 nucleotides match TRBD2. The CDR3 has 16 residues. In germline, CDR1 is SGHRS, CDR2 YFSETQ. The V gene end was trimmed by 0 bases and the J gene end by 6 bases; junction bases not matched to a gene: 8. The CDR3 DNA reads as TGCGCCAGCAGCTTGGTTGGCGGGGGGGCCGAGGATACGCAGTATTTT. Protein product: CASSLVGGGAEDTQYF.

V gene TRBV7-9 combines with J gene TRBJ2-5; 8 nucleotides line up with TRBD1. CDR1 and CDR2 (germline): SEHNR, FQNEAQ (reference sequence). V was clipped by 1 base and J by 2 bases; unmatched bases: 9. There are 17 residues in the CDR3. This chain's CDR3 is CASSLGTGIVDQETQYF. The CDR3 region has the DNA TGTGCCAGCAGCTTAGGGACAGGGATCGTCGATCAAGAGACCCAGTACTTC.

The chain is built from TRBV28 and TRBJ1-2, with D hard to call. Germline CDR1 reads MDHEN; CDR2 reads SYDVKM. The V and J ends lost 4 bases and 4 bases respectively, with 10 bases between them. The CDR3 loop spans 13 amino acids. The CDR3 is CASSSPALYGYTF. CDR3 sequence (DNA): TGTGCCAGCAGTTCTCCAGCACTCTATGGCTACACCTTC.